This T cell receptor beta chain is drawn from a study of lymphopenia after photon versus proton radiotherapy. This CDR3 region has 14 residues. The V and J ends lost 6 bases and 0 bases respectively, with 6 bases between them. Per germline, CDR1 MDHEN and CDR2 SYDVKM. Findings and limits, study-wide: After lymphocyte nadir, photon-treated repertoires showed oligoclonal expansion, especially CD8+ Temra.

Concerning this clone: The antigen remains unidentified.

The data were produced by immunoSEQ multiplex PCR, yet TCRdb's version contains in-frame clones alone and is incomplete. The top ten hold nearly 15% of the sample, which has about 39,000 clones, approximately 90% seen once. The specimen comprised peripheral blood, sampled from a patient treated with photon-based radiotherapy. This chain joins TRBV28 and TRBJ2-6, with D hard to call. The source of this sequence is a man aged 55-75 years with cholangiocarcinoma. This chain's CDR3 is CASRRFSGANVLTF. The DNA of the CDR3 is TGTGCCAGCAGAAGGTTCTCTGGGGCCAACGTCCTGACTTTC.